This T cell receptor (beta chain) was recorded in a study of T cell responses to AZD1222 COVID-19 vaccine. Study as a whole: Some second doses came at about 4 weeks and others at about 12 weeks; these were pooled.

The study, taken as a whole, reports: The donors showed a predominance of white British ancestry and of females, with possible underestimation of clonal diversity.

CDR1 SGHTA and CDR2 FQGTGA come from the germline V gene. The CDR3 consists of 13 residues. V dropped 5 bases and J dropped 3 bases, with 8 bases sitting between them. This clone was counted a single time. Its antigen is currently unknown. Profiling relied on immunoSEQ multiplex PCR, and the TCRdb table lists in-frame clones only, not all of them. The sample carries about 190,000 clones, 80% to 95% recorded once. The rearrangement uses TRBV7-3 and TRBJ1-5; tentative D call: TRBD1 (6 bases). The sample here was peripheral blood, taken on day 0 of AZD1222 vaccination. This clonotype was sampled from an adult in good health. The CDR3 DNA reads TGTGCCAGCAGCAGGGGGGTCAATCAGCCCCAGCATTTT. Translated, it gives CASSRGVNQPQHF.